This entry lists 25 T cell receptor beta chains sequenced from one sample in a study of regulatory T cells in long-lasting Graves disease. TCR beta libraries were built with iRepertoire HTBI primers and Arm-PCR of CDR3 regions. TCRdb re-called the multiplex PCR reads with MiXCR, one entry per CDR3 protein. The sample contains under 500,000 distinct CDR3 sequences, roughly 20% of which appear only once. Time point in this sample: persistent/refractory GD, antithyroid drugs over 5 years with positive TRAb. Isolated PBMC RNA provided the starting material for the TCR library. This material consisted of peripheral blood mononuclear cells (PBMCs), taken when the disease was refractory, from a patient treated with antithyroid drugs. These TCRs come from a female donor with Graves disease.

This clonotype turned up a few times. The genes are TRBV20-1 and TRBJ1-1; a possible D gene is TRBD1 (5 bases). The CDR3 extends over 13 amino acids. In germline, CDR1 is DFQATT, CDR2 SNEGSKA (reference sequence). V shed 3 bases and J shed 1 base, with 9 bases lying between them. CDR3 in DNA: TGCAGTGCTAGTACGACAGAGAACACTGAAGCTTTCTTT. This sequence encodes CSASTTENTEAFF.

This clonotype was recorded a few times. J is TRBJ1-2 and V is TRBV20-1; D ambiguous. V dropped 3 bases and J dropped 3 bases, with 8 bases sitting between them. This CDR3 comprises 12 residues. In germline, CDR1 is DFQATT, CDR2 SNEGSKA (reference sequence). CDR3 DNA sequence: TGCAGTGCTAGTCGGGCTGACTATGGCTACACCTTC. Its protein is CSASRADYGYTF.

This clonotype was seen a handful of times. The chain links TRBV4-1 to TRBJ1-1; D call uncertain. The CDR3 consists of 15 residues. V was pared by 1 base and J by 4 bases, with 13 bases between. Germline CDR1 is MGHRA and CDR2 is YSYEKL. CDR3 in DNA: TGCGCCAGCAGCCAAGCCGCCTGGTTCGCCACTGAAGCTTTCTTT. It translates to CASSQAAWFATEAFF.

V and J are TRBV6-9 and TRBJ2-2; D is ambiguous. Trimming stripped 3 bases from V and 6 bases from J, with 11 bases between. The V gene's germline CDR1 is MNHGY and CDR2 SVAAGI. The CDR3 contains 14 residues. The CDR3 nucleotides read TGTGCCAGCAGTTACTCTGAGTTTTCCGGGGAGCTGTTTTTT. Protein: CASSYSEFSGELFF.

Ten or more counts support this clonotype. The chain links TRBV28 to TRBJ1-5, with D tentatively TRBD1 (5 bases). Between the trimmed V and J ends, which lost 6 bases and 5 bases, there was a span of 17 bases. CDR3 length: 15 residues. Germline V CDR1 and CDR2: MDHEN, SYDVKM. CDR3 sequence reads: CASSHLPTGDQPQHF. The CDR3 DNA follows: TGTGCCAGCAGCCACCTTCCAACGGGGGATCAGCCCCAGCATTTT.

The chain employs TRBV5-1 and TRBJ2-2; D may be TRBD1 or TRBD2 (5 bases each). Germline V gives CDR1 SGHRS, CDR2 YFSETQ. Deletions cut 4 bases from V and 2 bases from J, with 15 bases between. The CDR3 covers 16 residues. CDR3 residues: CASSVSTRGNTGELFF. CDR3 nucleotide sequence: TGCGCCAGCAGCGTCTCCACGAGGGGAAACACCGGGGAGCTGTTTTTT.

This clonotype was seen ten or more times. The chain links TRBV13 to TRBJ2-7; D is unresolved. V lost 4 bases to trimming and J lost 3 bases, with 10 bases between them. There are 13 residues in the CDR3. CDR1 PRHDT and CDR2 FYEKMQ come from the germline V gene (reference sequence). As DNA, the CDR3 is TGTGCCAGCAGCTCCTCCCTAAACTACGAGCAGTACTTC. This translates into CASSSSLNYEQYF.

Ten or more counts support this clonotype. The chain carries TRBV28 and TRBJ2-7, with 7 nucleotides matching TRBD2. After removal of 4 bases from V and 0 bases from J, the junction contained 6 bases not matched to a gene. The CDR3 loop spans 15 amino acids. Per the germline V gene, CDR1 is MDHEN and CDR2 is SYDVKM. DNA of the CDR3: TGTGCCAGCAGTTCCCCGGGGAGGGTCTCCTACGAGCAGTACTTC. The encoded protein is CASSSPGRVSYEQYF.

This clonotype has more than one count but fewer than ten. The gene calls are TRBV6-1 and TRBJ2-2, with 9 bases fitting TRBD2. This CDR3 region has 17 residues. Trimming at V came to 3 bases and at J to 5 bases, leaving 10 bases not matched to a gene. CDR1 is MNHNS and CDR2 is SASEGT in the germline V gene. CDR3 loop: CASSDSPLAGQTGELFF. As DNA, the CDR3 is TGTGCCAGCAGTGACTCTCCCCTAGCGGGGCAAACCGGGGAGCTGTTTTTT.

This rearrangement joins TRBV20-1 to TRBJ2-2, with 12 bases aligning to TRBD2. Germline V gene lookup returns CDR1 DFQATT and CDR2 SNEGSKA (reference sequence). The CDR3 contains 16 residues. Unmatched junction bases numbered 9, after V lost 5 bases and J lost 5 bases. The CDR3 coding sequence is TGCAGTGCTCTTAGACTAGCGGGAGTAGGGACCGGGGAGCTGTTTTTT. This sequence encodes CSALRLAGVGTGELFF.

On this clonotype itself: A read error may explain this, as a much larger clone is one base away. V gene TRBV6-1 combines with J gene TRBJ2-7; a possible D gene is TRBD1 (7 bases). Germline CDR1 reads MNHNS; CDR2 reads SASEGT. CDR3 length: 15 residues. CDR3 DNA sequence: TGTACCAGCAGACCGACAGGGACTTTCTCCTACGAGCAGTACTTC. Protein: CTSRPTGTFSYEQYF.

Of note for this clonotype: One end of the junction is discordant with germline, which a read error may explain. This sequence joins TRBV3-1 and TRBJ1-1; the D gene is possibly TRBD1 (6 bases). The CDR3 length is 14 residues. Looked up from germline, CDR1 is LGHDT and CDR2 is YNNKEL (reference sequence). The CDR3 sequence: CAGSQVGGNTEAFF. In DNA, the CDR3 is TGTGCCGGCAGCCAAGTAGGGGGAAACACTGAAGCTTTCTTT. Looking up the rest from reference TRBV3-1 and TRBJ1-1 gives the full variable domain: DTAVSQTPKYLVTQMGNDKSIKCEQNLGHDTMYWYKQDSKKFLKIMFSYNNKELIINETVPNRFSPKSPDKAHLNLHINSLELGDSAVYFCAGSQVGGNTEAFFGQGTRLTVV.

This clonotype has ten or more counts. The genes are TRBV20-1 and TRBJ1-3; D possibly corresponds to TRBD1 (5 bases). Trimming stripped 5 bases from V and 0 bases from J, with 14 bases between. This CDR3 is 15 amino acids long. Germline values: CDR1 DFQATT, CDR2 SNEGSKA (reference sequence). DNA of the CDR3: TGCAGTGCTTACACAGGAGAACTCTCTGGAAACACCATATATTTT. This gives the protein CSAYTGELSGNTIYF.

Only a few counts were recorded for this clonotype. The chain is built from TRBV28 and TRBJ2-3; D is possibly TRBD2 (5 bases). CDR1 is MDHEN and CDR2 is SYDVKM in the germline V gene. V was cut by 5 bases and J by 0 bases, with 12 bases left in between. This CDR3 has 15 amino acids. The DNA for the CDR3 is TGTGCCAGCAGTCTACTAGTCTCCAGCACAGATACGCAGTATTTT. Translation: CASSLLVSSTDTQYF.

The chain recombines TRBV7-2 with TRBJ2-5; TRBD1 is a possible D gene (5 bases). Trimming removed 3 bases from V and 5 bases from J, with 16 bases in between. The V gene's germline CDR1 is SGHTA and CDR2 FQGNSA. This CDR3 is 15 amino acids long. This chain's CDR3 is CASSLGGAPDETQYF. The DNA for the CDR3 is TGTGCCAGCAGCTTGGGTGGGGCACCCGATGAGACCCAGTACTTC.

This clonotype was observed at least ten times. This chain joins TRBV28 and TRBJ1-2; weak D call: TRBD1 (6 bases). V was cut by 3 bases and J by 0 bases, with 8 bases left in between. CDR1 MDHEN and CDR2 SYDVKM come from the germline V gene. This CDR3 is 14 amino acids long. The CDR3, as DNA: TGTGCCAGCAGTTTCCAGGGGACTAACTATGGCTACACCTTC. As protein: CASSFQGTNYGYTF.

In this sample, this clonotype turned up many times. The genes are TRBV7-2 and TRBJ1-5; 11 positions match TRBD1. This CDR3 is built from 15 residues. Germline assignment: CDR1 SGHTA and CDR2 FQGNSA. The J segment lost 5 bases and the V segment lost 5 bases, leaving 5 bases of the junction unmatched. The CDR3 spells CASSPGQGGDQPQHF. The CDR3 bases are TGTGCCAGCAGCCCGGGACAGGGGGGAGATCAGCCCCAGCATTTT.

This clonotype was seen more than once but under ten times. The chain employs TRBV12-3 or TRBV12-4 and TRBJ2-3; TRBD2 matches 11 bases. The trim removed 6 bases at V and 3 bases at J, leaving 11 bases unmatched. This CDR3 has 17 residues. The CDR3 region is CASRILAGERETDTQYF. CDR3 sequence (DNA): TGTGCCAGCAGGATACTAGCGGGAGAACGTGAGACAGATACGCAGTATTTT.

V is TRBV28 and J is TRBJ2-1; either TRBD1 or TRBD2 may supply D (6 bases each). Trimming removed 7 bases from V and 2 bases from J, with 21 bases in between. The germline V gene has CDR1 MDHEN and CDR2 SYDVKM. The CDR3 sequence is 17 residues long. The DNA of the CDR3 is TGTGCCAGCATCAAAGGGGGGTGGGAACGTACCTACAATGAGCAGTTCTTC. Amino acid sequence: CASIKGGWERTYNEQFF.

There are a few counts of this clonotype. The genes are TRBV19 and TRBJ1-1; D ambiguous. The CDR3 sequence is 12 residues long. Germline V gene data show CDR1 as LNHDA and CDR2 as SQIVND (reference sequence). The ends were cut back, 3 bases at V and 10 bases at J, with 12 bases in the middle. DNA of the CDR3: TGTGCCAGTAGTATTAAAAGGAGCCGAGCTTTCTTT. This gives the protein CASSIKRSRAFF.

V usage is TRBV6-5 and J usage is TRBJ1-1, with unresolved D. Germline V gene data show CDR1 as MNHEY and CDR2 as SVGAGI. V lost 3 bases and J lost 2, with 7 bases in between. The CDR3 sequence is 13 residues long. CDR3 nucleotide sequence: TGTGCCAGCAGTTATAACAGAAACACTGAAGCTTTCTTT. Amino acids: CASSYNRNTEAFF.

This clonotype has ten or more counts. The chain employs TRBV6-1 and TRBJ2-4, with D maybe TRBD1 (6 bases). Germline CDR1 MNHNS, CDR2 SASEGT. The CDR3 contains 14 residues. The ends were cut back, 6 bases at V and 8 bases at J, with 17 bases in the middle. CDR3 coding DNA: TGTGCCAGCAGAACGGGACAAAAGAGACACATTCAGTACTTC. Translated: CASRTGQKRHIQYF.

This clonotype was seen just once. A much bigger clone sits one base away, suggesting this may be a read error. V is TRBV7-9 and J is TRBJ2-5; D might be TRBD1 or TRBD2, each matching 5 bases. Germline V CDR1 and CDR2: SEHNR, FQNEAQ (reference sequence). This CDR3 has 14 residues. CDR3 sequence: CAGSLTGRGETQYF. Written as DNA, the CDR3 is TGTGCCGGCAGCTTAACGGGGCGCGGAGAGACCCAGTACTTC.

The table lists this clonotype with many counts. V and J are TRBV30 and TRBJ1-4; TRBD1 is a possible D gene (5 bases). Germline assignment: CDR1 GTSNPN and CDR2 SVGIG (reference sequence). V was pared by 2 bases and J by 8 bases, with 12 bases between. The CDR3 contains 13 residues. CDR3 DNA: TGTGCCTGGAGTACGGGGGGAGGGGAAAAACTGTTTTTT. This encodes CAWSTGGGEKLFF.

The V call is TRBV24-1, the J call TRBJ2-3, with a possible D match to TRBD1 (6 bases). The V gene lost 3 bases and the J gene lost 4 bases, with 13 bases spanning the gap. The CDR3 runs to 15 residues. The germline V gene has CDR1 KGHDR and CDR2 SFDVKD. The DNA of the CDR3 is TGTGCCACCAGTGATAGAACCAGGGGCGCAGATACGCAGTATTTT. Translated, it gives CATSDRTRGADTQYF.